Listed here are 24 T cell receptor beta chains from one sample, sequenced in a study of T-cell memory formation after mild COVID-19. MiXCR, run by TCRdb on the 5' RACE reads, gives a single entry per CDR3 protein. There are just under 550,000 distinct CDR3 sequences in the sample; just over 20% occur only once, and around 13% lies in the top ten. The sample comprised PBMCs or a T cell subset sorted from them (not recorded which). The receptors shown here come from an adult woman who had mild COVID-19 (a few samples of this study predate the infection). Cell type and time point are not known.

CDR3 nucleotide sequence: TGTGCCACCCGACTAGCGGACGGCACAGATACGCAGTATTTT. Residues: CATRLADGTDTQYF. The chain recombines TRBV10-3 with TRBJ2-3, with 9 positions matching TRBD2. Germline CDR1 reads ENHRY; CDR2 reads SYGVKD. This CDR3 has 14 amino acids. Trimming removed 10 bases from V and 1 base from J; junction bases left unmatched: 6.

Only a few counts were recorded for this clonotype. This chain uses TRBV6-2 or TRBV6-3 with TRBJ2-3; D is possibly TRBD1 (6 bases). Deletions cut 11 bases from V and 5 bases from J, with 14 bases between. The CDR3 consists of 12 residues. CDR1 and CDR2 (germline): MNHEY, SVGEGT. The DNA for the CDR3 is TGTGCCTCGGGACAAACCATAGATACGCAGTATTTT. Amino acids: CASGQTIDTQYF.

This clonotype turned up a few times. The V and J genes are TRBV4-1 and TRBJ2-3; the D gene is possibly TRBD2 (6 bases). Germline V CDR1 and CDR2: MGHRA, YSYEKL. Trimming stripped 0 bases from V and 2 bases from J, with 12 bases between. This CDR3 has 16 residues. CDR3 region: CASSQEGLPFTDTQYF. CDR3 DNA: TGCGCCAGCAGCCAAGAGGGACTGCCATTCACAGATACGCAGTATTTT.

The rearrangement joins TRBV3-1 to TRBJ2-5; D gene unclear. V lost 1 base and J lost 9, with 15 bases in between. The germline V gene encodes CDR1 LGHDT and CDR2 YNNKEL (reference sequence). The CDR3 runs 14 residues. The CDR3 DNA follows: TGTGCCAGCAGCCAAGGAAAGGTCACTGGGGCCCAGTACTTC. Amino acids: CASSQGKVTGAQYF.

The rearrangement links TRBV9 to TRBJ2-2; no clear D. V lost 5 bases and J lost 4, with 15 bases in between. The CDR3 length is 15 residues. Looked up from germline, CDR1 is SGDLS and CDR2 is YYNGEE. The CDR3 is CASSRVQSPTGELFF. The CDR3 region has the DNA TGTGCCAGCAGTCGGGTGCAATCCCCCACCGGGGAGCTGTTTTTT.

This clonotype has a handful of counts. As DNA, the CDR3 is TGTGCCAGCAGTGACGCTTTGTTACTAGCGGGGGGATTTTACAATGAGCAGTTCTTC. Its protein product is CASSDALLLAGGFYNEQFF. This chain joins TRBV2 and TRBJ2-1, with 12 bases matching TRBD2. Germline V CDR1 and CDR2: SNHLY, FYNNEI. V shed 3 bases, J shed 4 bases, and the junction held 13 bases outside the gene matches. CDR3 size: 19 residues.

This sequence joins TRBV20-1 and TRBJ1-1; D ambiguous. Trimming took 5 bases from V and 1 from J, leaving 17 bases between them. The length of the CDR3 is 15 residues. Germline CDR1 reads DFQATT; CDR2 reads SNEGSKA (reference sequence). The DNA of the CDR3 is TGCAGTGCTCGTAGACCTACCGGGCCGAACACTGAAGCTTTCTTT. This encodes CSARRPTGPNTEAFF.

This clonotype has more than one count but fewer than ten. The chain has TRBV7-9 and TRBJ2-2; D perhaps matches TRBD2 (6 bases). Trimming left V 7 bases short and J 5 bases short, with 23 bases between. The CDR3 length is 17 residues. The germline CDR1 and CDR2 sequences are SEHNR and FQNEAQ (reference sequence). CDR3 amino acids: CASNSRGDVFTTGELFF. Written as DNA, the CDR3 is TGTGCCAGCAACTCCCGCGGGGACGTCTTTACTACCGGGGAGCTGTTTTTT.

This clonotype has more than one count but fewer than ten. The chain uses TRBV25-1 and TRBJ1-2; D is perhaps TRBD1 (6 bases). The germline V gene has CDR1 MGHDK and CDR2 SYGVNS. Trimming took off 5 bases at V and 6 bases at J, with 25 bases between the two ends. CDR3 length equals 17 residues. This CDR3 reads CASSPLGAGATSDGYTF. DNA of the CDR3: TGTGCCAGCAGTCCCCTAGGGGCAGGGGCCACCTCGGATGGCTACACCTTC.

This clonotype was found a few times. The chain uses TRBV24-1 and TRBJ2-3, with D tentatively TRBD2 (6 bases). V was trimmed by 7 bases and J by 3 bases, leaving 19 bases between them. The CDR3 is 16 amino acids. CDR1 KGHDR and CDR2 SFDVKD come from the germline V gene. CDR3 amino acids: CATSGSGSSRTDTQYF. The CDR3 nucleotides read TGTGCCACCAGCGGGAGTGGGAGTTCGAGGACAGATACGCAGTATTTT.

The rearrangement links TRBV5-1 to TRBJ2-5; TRBD2 matches at 13 bases. Trimming took 0 bases from V and 2 from J; bases not matched to a gene: 10. From germline, CDR1 is SGHRS and CDR2 YFSETQ. The CDR3 runs 19 residues. CDR3 DNA sequence: TGCGCCAGCAGCTTGGGACTAGCGGGGGGACGTGTAGATCAAGAGACCCAGTACTTC. This sequence encodes CASSLGLAGGRVDQETQYF. Full variable domain (rest looked up from reference TRBV5-1 and TRBJ2-5): KAGVTQTPRYLIKTRGQQVTLSCSPISGHRSVSWYQQTPGQGLQFLFEYFSETQRNKGNFPGRFSGRQFSNSRSEMNVSTLELGDSALYLCASSLGLAGGRVDQETQYFGPGTRLLVL.

The chain couples TRBV12-3 or TRBV12-4 to TRBJ2-3; D is perhaps TRBD1 (5 bases). Deletions cut 7 bases from V and 2 bases from J, with 16 bases between. This CDR3 spans 15 amino acids. The CDR3 spells CASTSVQGPTDTQYF. The DNA of the CDR3 is TGTGCCAGCACCTCCGTCCAGGGCCCCACAGATACGCAGTATTTT.

The rearrangement uses TRBV12-3 or TRBV12-4 and TRBJ2-7; D unresolved. V was pared by 6 bases and J by 3 bases, with 9 bases between. The CDR3 has 12 residues. The CDR3 protein is CASSPIIYEQYF. CDR3 nucleotides: TGTGCCAGCAGCCCCATAATCTACGAGCAGTACTTC.

This clonotype has a handful of counts. This CDR3 reads CASSSPGQPEKLFF. The CDR3 DNA follows: TGTGCCAGCAGCTCTCCGGGACAGCCGGAAAAACTGTTTTTT. This chain links TRBV7-9 with TRBJ1-4; 7 bases line up with TRBD1. Trimming at V came to 4 bases and at J to 8 bases, leaving 7 bases not matched to a gene. The CDR3 is 14 amino acids. From germline, CDR1 is SEHNR and CDR2 FQNEAQ (reference sequence). The full variable domain, rest sourced from reference TRBV7-9 and TRBJ1-4, is DTGVSQNPRHKITKRGQNVTFRCDPISEHNRLYWYRQTLGQGPEFLTYFQNEAQLEKSRLLSDRFSAERPKGSFSTLEIQRTEQGDSAMYLCASSSPGQPEKLFFGSGTQLSVL.

This sequence joins TRBV7-9 and TRBJ2-7; D is unresolved. This CDR3 spans 17 amino acids. Trimming took off 5 bases at V and 2 bases at J, with 22 bases between the two ends. Per germline, CDR1 SEHNR and CDR2 FQNEAQ (reference sequence). The CDR3 region is CASSHPTAKSLTYEQYF. The CDR3 DNA is TGTGCCAGCAGCCACCCCACAGCCAAAAGTCTTACCTACGAGCAGTACTTC.

This clonotype was picked up many times. CDR3 sequence: CASSYKRGVTYEQYF. The CDR3 DNA reads as TGTGCCAGCAGCTATAAGAGGGGGGTTACCTACGAGCAGTACTTC. The V gene is TRBV11-3, the J gene TRBJ2-7; D tentatively fits TRBD1 or TRBD2 (6 bases each). The V end lost 4 bases, the J end lost 2 bases, and 15 bases lay between the germline ends. CDR1 and CDR2 (germline): SGHNT, YENEEA. This CDR3 has 15 residues.

There are many counts of this clonotype. This chain uses TRBV13 with TRBJ2-4, with D tentatively TRBD2 (5 bases). CDR3 length: 14 residues. Germline V gene data show CDR1 as PRHDT and CDR2 as FYEKMQ (reference sequence). V was clipped by 1 base and J by 6 bases, with 10 bases between them. The CDR3 sequence is CASSLDSRGNIQYF. In DNA, the CDR3 is TGTGCCAGCAGCTTAGACTCCCGGGGAAACATTCAGTACTTC.

This clonotype was found a few times. One junction end does not reproduce the germline sequence, and a read error may be involved. The V call is TRBV6-5, the J call TRBJ1-2; the D gene is possibly TRBD1 (6 bases). CDR1 MNHEY and CDR2 SVGAGI come from the germline V gene. This CDR3 spans 13 amino acids. As DNA, the CDR3 is TGTGCCAGCAACCTAAGGCCCCAGGGGACGTCCCATTTC. It encodes CASNLRPQGTSHF.

The V call is TRBV21-1, the J call TRBJ2-7; TRBD1 is the table's D call, not checked against the DNA. TRBV21-1 is tagged as a pseudogene. The CDR3 spans 14 residues. CDR3 loop: CASTGGTALVGQYF. CDR3 nucleotide sequence: TGTGCCAGCACCGGGGGGACAGCCCTGGTCGGGCAGTACTTC.

A few counts support this clonotype. The J gene is TRBJ1-5, the V gene TRBV5-8, with D possibly TRBD1 on 5 matching bases. The CDR3 extends over 13 amino acids. The V gene's germline CDR1 is SGHTS and CDR2 YDEGEE. V dropped 1 base and J dropped 7 bases, with 9 bases sitting between them. As DNA, the CDR3 is TGTGCCAGCAGCTTGACAAACAGGCAGCCCCAGCATTTT. This codes for CASSLTNRQPQHF. The variable domain in full, completed from reference TRBV5-8 and TRBJ1-5, reads EAGVTQSPTHLIKTRGQQATLRCSPISGHTSVYWYQQALGLGLQFLLWYDEGEERNRGNFPPRFSGRQFPNYSSELNVNALELEDSALYLCASSLTNRQPQHFGDGTRLSIL.

This clonotype was seen a handful of times. The chain links TRBV12-3 or TRBV12-4 to TRBJ1-1; D is uncertain. V lost 0 bases to trimming and J lost 9 bases, with 5 bases between them. This CDR3 contains 11 residues. DNA for the CDR3: TGTGCCAGCAGTTTAGCGTCTAAAGCTTTCTTT. Residues: CASSLASKAFF.

This clonotype has only a few counts. The V gene is TRBV9, the J gene TRBJ2-5; tentative D call: TRBD2 (7 bases). Germline assignment: CDR1 SGDLS and CDR2 YYNGEE. The V gene lost 6 bases and the J gene lost 2 bases, with 17 bases spanning the gap. The CDR3 contains 15 residues. The CDR3 DNA is TGTGCCAGCACCCCCCTGGAGGGGGGGCAAGAGACCCAGTACTTC. Protein: CASTPLEGGQETQYF.

This chain joins TRBV19 and TRBJ1-2; 10 positions match TRBD1. The V gene's germline CDR1 is LNHDA and CDR2 SQIVND (reference sequence). V dropped 4 bases and J dropped 4; count of bases not matched to a gene: 15. This CDR3 is 18 amino acids long. The CDR3 loop reads CASSNPTPGQGRLYGYTF. The DNA of the CDR3 is TGTGCCAGTAGTAACCCTACACCGGGACAGGGGAGGCTCTATGGCTACACCTTC.

This clonotype came up a few times. The V gene is TRBV4-3, the J gene TRBJ2-7, with no clear D. The germline V gene has CDR1 LGHNA and CDR2 YSLEER. Between the trimmed V and J ends, which lost 0 bases and 0 bases, there was a span of 9 bases. The CDR3 length is 15 residues. CDR3 protein: CASSQEEGFSYEQYF. CDR3 in DNA: TGCGCCAGCAGCCAAGAAGAAGGGTTCTCCTACGAGCAGTACTTC.